This T cell receptor beta chain was identified in a study of OX40 agonist ivuxolimab in advanced cancers. Study-wide context: Ivuxolimab was an agonistic, fully human IgG2 monoclonal antibody directed against OX40 (CD134), a costimulatory receptor. The dose-escalation cohort was about 83% male with a mean age of about 65 years, ranging from roughly 23 to 85. Intravenous ivuxolimab was administered to patients every 2 weeks at six dose levels: 0.01, 0.1, 0.3, 1.5, 3 and 10 mg/kg. Partial responses occurred in three dose-escalation patients: two with cutaneous melanoma and one with hepatocellular carcinoma. The point of sequencing TCRbeta in the periphery was to test whether ivuxolimab changed TCR sequence diversity and drove clonal T-cell expansion. The paper covers the monotherapy dose-escalation part of the phase I ivuxolimab trial, which included N ≈ 50 patients. Of the roughly 52 dose-escalation patients, hepatocellular carcinoma was present in roughly 19, melanoma in roughly 15, renal cell carcinoma in 9 and head and neck cancer in 9. Patients were allowed to have had prior anti-PD-1, anti-PD-L1 or anti-CTLA-4 therapy, and around 40% of the dose-escalation patients had previously received checkpoint inhibitors. The study at large found these results: Low levels of normalized T-cell clonal expansion were also shown by some nonresponding patients. In partial responders in the 0.1-3.0 mg/kg groups, normalized peripheral clonal expansion was found to be among the lowest, especially among CD8+ T cells. Clonal expansion of both CD4+ and CD8+ blood T cells was observed from baseline to week 6 at doses 0.1 to 3.0 mg/kg. The antigen specificity of the peripheral T cells that underwent clonal expansion was not determined. On average, CD8+ T cells showed more expanded clones than CD4+ T cells after ivuxolimab.

V and J are truncated by 0 bases and 2 bases respectively, leaving an intervening sequence of 6 bases. The CDR3 sequence holds 13 residues, the cysteine and phenylalanine included. The read is trimmed to its CDR3 DNA, 39 bases read in frame from base 1. CDR1 and CDR2 are drawn from the germline V gene: SGDLS, YYNGEE. This clone appeared a single time. The antigen it binds to is not known. One base away there is no much larger clone; base qualities are not given. For sequencing of the TCRbeta CDR3 region, genomic DNA was extracted from the sorted cells. TCRbeta CDR3 regions were sequenced using the immunoSEQ Assay. The table was pulled from immuneACCESS by TCRdb, which kept in-frame rearrangements only. Such tables lose some clones; where checked, under half of the loss comes from unresolved V genes, and the rest has no known cause. This sample comprises around 88,000 clones, under 95% of them detected only once. Around 0.51% of the sample is held by the ten biggest clonotypes.

Patients with a history of autoimmune disease or receiving systemic immunosuppression were excluded from the trial. Peripheral blood for TCR sequencing was collected from all dose cohorts at baseline, on cycle 4 day 1, and on cycle 7 day 1. Samples were obtained from an open-label, multicenter, first-in-human phase I dose-escalation trial of ivuxolimab. Adults with locally advanced or metastatic melanoma, renal cell carcinoma, hepatocellular carcinoma or head and neck squamous cell carcinoma were enrolled in the trial. Before TCR sequencing, CD4+ and CD8+ T cells were separately sorted from peripheral blood.

This chain is built from TRBV9 and TRBJ2-7, with no confidently assigned D gene. The clonotype comes from an adult with an advanced solid tumor such as melanoma, head and neck, liver or kidney cancer. Here the sequenced sample was CD4+ or CD8+ T cells sorted from blood, taken in a trial of the OX40 agonist ivuxolimab. At the DNA level, the sequence is TGTGCCAGCAGCGTAGCTACCACCTACGAGCAGTACTTC. Translated, it reads CASSVATTYEQYF.